The 26 T cell receptor beta chains in this list originate from one sample, sequenced in a study of blood T cell repertoires in COVID-19. TCRdb's table, derived via immunoSEQ multiplex PCR, lists solely in-frame clones and lacks some. The table shows around 200,000 clones, with roughly 88% occurring only once. Material for sequencing was peripheral blood. These TCRs come from a woman aged 40 to 55 with COVID-19, enrolled during active disease.

The chain carries TRBV28 and TRBJ1-1, with no clear D. The V end lost 1 base, the J end lost 4 bases, and 13 bases lay between the germline ends. The V gene's germline CDR1 is MDHEN and CDR2 SYDVKM. The CDR3 is 15 amino acids. This CDR3 is CASSLFSYTGTEAFF. The DNA of the CDR3 is TGTGCCAGCAGTTTATTTTCGTACACGGGCACTGAAGCTTTCTTT.

The chain employs TRBV10-2 and TRBJ2-7; 7 bases are a match to TRBD1. CDR3 length equals 15 residues. Per the germline V gene, CDR1 is WSHSY and CDR2 is SAAADI. With 6 bases clipped from V and 2 bases from J, the junction kept 10 bases outside the gene matches. CDR3 sequence reads: CASRDEDRLTYEQYF. DNA for the CDR3: TGCGCCAGCAGAGATGAGGACAGGCTAACCTACGAGCAGTACTTC.

This rearrangement joins TRBV12-5 to TRBJ2-7; tentative D call: TRBD1 (5 bases). From germline, CDR1 is LGHNT and CDR2 FRNRAP. This CDR3 is built from 17 residues. The ends were cut back, 2 bases at V and 7 bases at J, with 24 bases in the middle. This chain's CDR3 is CASGLKMLGEGVREQYF. The CDR3 bases are TGTGCTAGTGGTTTGAAGATGTTGGGTGAAGGGGTAAGGGAGCAGTACTTC.

The J gene is TRBJ2-1, the V gene TRBV18; 8 bases align to TRBD2. Germline V gives CDR1 KGHSH, CDR2 LQKENI. V dropped 5 bases and J dropped 3; count of bases not matched to a gene: 9. This CDR3 region has 16 residues. In DNA, the CDR3 is TGTGCCAGCTCAACCCCCGGGACTAGAAGCTACAATGAGCAGTTCTTC. Translated: CASSTPGTRSYNEQFF.

This rearrangement joins TRBV29-1 to TRBJ2-1; D possibly corresponds to TRBD2 (5 bases). The V end was cut by 0 bases, the J end by 3 bases, with 12 bases between. Germline CDR1 reads SQVTM; CDR2 reads ANQGSEA. The CDR3 is 15 residues long. CDR3 amino acids: CSVEDRGNGYNEQFF. The CDR3 nucleotides are TGCAGCGTTGAAGATCGGGGTAACGGCTACAATGAGCAGTTCTTC.

The V and J genes are TRBV7-2 and TRBJ2-7; 7 bases are a match to TRBD2. After removal of 6 bases from V and 6 bases from J, the junction contained 17 bases not matched to a gene. This CDR3 comprises 16 residues. In germline, CDR1 is SGHTA, CDR2 FQGNSA. The chain's CDR3 is CASRSNGDYKIAEQYF. CDR3 DNA sequence: TGTGCCAGCAGATCTAATGGGGACTATAAAATTGCCGAGCAGTACTTC.

The genes are TRBV27 and TRBJ2-7; 7 bases line up with TRBD1. The V and J ends lost 5 bases and 2 bases, in that order; junction bases with no gene match: 6. CDR3 length: 14 residues. The germline CDR1 and CDR2 sequences are MNHEY and SMNVEV (reference sequence). This chain's CDR3 is CASSKGTATYEQYF. The CDR3 DNA follows: TGTGCCAGCAGTAAAGGGACAGCAACCTACGAGCAGTACTTC.

The gene calls are TRBV27 and TRBJ1-2, with TRBD1 matching over 12 bases. This CDR3 region has 14 residues. Germline V CDR1 and CDR2: MNHEY, SMNVEV (reference sequence). Unmatched junction bases numbered 2, after V lost 5 bases and J lost 4 bases. The CDR3 sequence is CASSGTGGGYGYTF. The CDR3 coding sequence is TGTGCCAGCAGTGGGACAGGGGGCGGCTATGGCTACACCTTC.

This chain joins TRBV7-9 and TRBJ1-1; TRBD1 matches 9 bases. There are 16 residues in the CDR3. The V gene end was trimmed by 4 bases and the J gene end by 5 bases; junction bases not matched to a gene: 11. Germline V gives CDR1 SEHNR, CDR2 FQNEAQ (reference sequence). The CDR3 DNA sequence: TGTGCCAGCAGCTACCCCGACAGGGGGGAAAGAACTGAAGCTTTCTTT. Translation: CASSYPDRGERTEAFF.

This clone appeared many times. The rearrangement uses TRBV19 and TRBJ2-2, with D hard to call. The CDR3 sequence is 13 residues long. The germline V gene has CDR1 LNHDA and CDR2 SQIVND (reference sequence). Trimming took 0 bases from V and 6 from J, leaving 5 bases between them. CDR3: CASSIDLSGELFF. In nucleotides, the CDR3 is TGTGCCAGTAGTATAGATCTGTCCGGGGAGCTGTTTTTT.

The CDR3 DNA sequence: TGTGCCACCAGCCCCAGGGGGCAGCCCCAGCATTTT. Encoded protein: CATSPRGQPQHF. The V gene is TRBV15, the J gene TRBJ1-5; 7 nucleotides line up with TRBD1. V was pared by 5 bases and J by 7 bases, with 2 bases of the junction left unmatched. Germline loops: CDR1 LNHNV, CDR2 YYDKDF (reference sequence). The CDR3 runs to 12 residues.

This clone was picked up one time. The chain combines TRBV5-8 with TRBJ2-7, with 8 positions matching TRBD2. Trimming at V came to 3 bases and at J to 4 bases, leaving 3 bases not matched to a gene. This CDR3 comprises 13 residues. Per the germline V gene, CDR1 is SGHTS and CDR2 is YDEGEE. CDR3 coding DNA: TGTGCCAGCAGCTGGACGGGGGGGTACGAGCAGTACTTC. Residues: CASSWTGGYEQYF.

The chain joins TRBV5-1 to TRBJ2-7; TRBD1 matches at 10 bases. The V gene's germline CDR1 is SGHRS and CDR2 YFSETQ. This CDR3 comprises 15 residues. Trimming at V came to 5 bases and at J to 1 base, leaving 6 bases not matched to a gene. CDR3 region: CASRFGQGGSYEQYF. In nucleotides, the CDR3 is TGCGCCAGCAGGTTTGGACAGGGGGGTTCCTACGAGCAGTACTTC.

The chain joins TRBV23-1 to TRBJ1-6; D might be TRBD1 (5 bases). TRBV23-1 is known as an ORF, though its function is uncertain. The CDR3 loop spans 17 amino acids. V dropped 3 bases and J dropped 7 bases, with 19 bases sitting between them. CDR3 nucleotide sequence: TGCGCCAGCAGTCAGGGGGGGGTTGGCCCCTGCAATTCACCCCTCCACTTT. As protein: CASSQGGVGPCNSPLHF.

The gene calls are TRBV11-2 and TRBJ2-5; 9 positions match TRBD1. Per germline, CDR1 SGHAT and CDR2 FQNNGV. J gave up 5 bases and V 3 bases, and 13 bases lay outside the gene matches. CDR3 length: 17 residues. Written as DNA, the CDR3 is TGTGCCAGCAGCTTGGGGGTCAGGACAGGGGATCGCGAGACCCAGTACTTC. It yields the protein CASSLGVRTGDRETQYF. The whole variable domain, remainder taken from reference TRBV11-2 and TRBJ2-5, is EAGVAQSPRYKIIEKRQSVAFWCNPISGHATLYWYQQILGQGPKLLIQFQNNGVVDDSQLPKDRFSAERLKGVDSTLKIQPAKLEDSAVYLCASSLGVRTGDRETQYFGPGTRLLVL.

This sequence joins TRBV27 and TRBJ2-1; tentative D call: TRBD1 (8 bases). Trimming left V 7 bases short and J 8 bases short, with 21 bases between. The CDR3 consists of 15 residues. Germline loops: CDR1 MNHEY, CDR2 SMNVEV (reference sequence). The CDR3 bases are TGTGCCAGCACACGGGGGGCAGGGGGCCGGGATGAGCAGTTCTTC. Its protein is CASTRGAGGRDEQFF.

The rearrangement links TRBV29-1 to TRBJ2-1, with 8 bases lining up with TRBD2. J was trimmed by 7 bases and V by 6 bases; bases with no gene match: 8. This CDR3 region has 13 residues. The V gene's germline CDR1 is SQVTM and CDR2 ANQGSEA. CDR3 nucleotide sequence: TGCAGCGTCGGGAGCGGGAGTGGGAATGAGCAGTTCTTC. Encoded protein: CSVGSGSGNEQFF.

The DNA for the CDR3 is TGTGCCAGCACCCTTGGGGCGGGGGGGCCCTACGAGCAGTACTTC. Residues: CASTLGAGGPYEQYF. The chain couples TRBV6-5 to TRBJ2-7; 9 bases are a match to TRBD2. The CDR3 has 15 residues. From germline, CDR1 is MNHEY and CDR2 SVGAGI. V shed 7 bases, J shed 2 bases, and the junction held 9 bases outside the gene matches.

J is TRBJ2-3 and V is TRBV2; D perhaps matches TRBD1 (6 bases). Trimming left V 2 bases short and J 2 bases short, with 14 bases between. In germline, CDR1 is SNHLY, CDR2 FYNNEI. The CDR3 spans 16 residues. CDR3 amino acids: CASSERTGRLTDTQYF. CDR3 nucleotide sequence: TGTGCCAGCAGTGAAAGAACAGGGAGACTCACAGATACGCAGTATTTT.

This clone has just a few counts. The gene calls are TRBV6-4 and TRBJ1-1; perhaps TRBD1 as D (5 bases). This CDR3 region has 15 residues. V lost 3 bases to trimming and J lost 3 bases, with 14 bases between them. CDR1 is MRHNA, CDR2 SNTAGT, per germline. DNA of the CDR3: TGTGCCAGCAGTGATGACAGTTACGGAGACACTGAAGCTTTCTTT. The encoded protein is CASSDDSYGDTEAFF.

The chain couples TRBV27 to TRBJ2-1, with D tentatively TRBD1 (6 bases). V lost 3 bases to trimming and J lost 2 bases, with 11 bases between them. The CDR3 has 15 amino acids. Per germline, CDR1 MNHEY and CDR2 SMNVEV (reference sequence). The chain's CDR3 is CASSLATGPYNEQFF. Written as DNA, the CDR3 is TGTGCCAGCAGTTTGGCGACAGGCCCCTACAATGAGCAGTTCTTC.

The chain joins TRBV5-8 to TRBJ2-7; D perhaps matches TRBD2 (6 bases). V shed 2 bases and J shed 0 bases, with 15 bases lying between them. The CDR3 extends over 16 amino acids. The V gene's germline CDR1 is SGHTS and CDR2 YDEGEE. This CDR3 reads CASSFVRGMSSYEQYF. The CDR3 DNA is TGTGCCAGCAGCTTCGTTCGGGGGATGAGCTCCTACGAGCAGTACTTC.

V gene TRBV7-9 combines with J gene TRBJ1-2, with D possibly matching TRBD1 (5 bases). The V and J ends lost 4 bases and 2 bases respectively, with 11 bases between them. CDR3 size: 14 residues. Germline CDR1 and CDR2: SEHNR and FQNEAQ (reference sequence). This chain's CDR3 is CASSSGGANYGYTF. In DNA, the CDR3 is TGTGCCAGCAGCTCGGGAGGGGCCAACTATGGCTACACCTTC.

This clone was observed a handful of times. V usage is TRBV5-6 and J usage is TRBJ2-3; D gene uncertain. V was pared by 1 base and J by 4 bases, with 7 bases between. CDR1 and CDR2 (germline): SGHDT, YYEEEE. This CDR3 has 13 amino acids. Here the CDR3 reads CASSLTQSDTQYF. The CDR3 bases are TGTGCCAGCAGCTTGACCCAGTCAGATACGCAGTATTTT.

The V gene is TRBV4-1, the J gene TRBJ1-2; no definite D call. V was clipped by 2 bases and J by 4 bases, with 11 bases between them. The CDR3 is 14 residues long. Germline-derived CDR1 and CDR2 are MGHRA and YSYEKL. CDR3 loop: CASSQSPAGYGYTF. The CDR3 nucleotides are TGCGCCAGCAGCCAAAGCCCCGCTGGCTATGGCTACACCTTC.

The chain carries TRBV6-1 and TRBJ1-5, with D possibly TRBD1 on 6 matching bases. The CDR3 extends over 14 amino acids. Per germline, CDR1 MNHNS and CDR2 SASEGT. Trimming removed 2 bases from V and 4 bases from J, with 9 bases in between. DNA of the CDR3: TGTGCCAGCAGTGAATATACAGGGAATCAGCCCCAGCATTTT. It is translated as CASSEYTGNQPQHF.